This TCR beta chain was profiled in a study of human T cells and chemical hapten exposure. Study-wide results and limits: Expanded TCRs grouped into significantly more large CDR3 similarity clusters than controls produced. TCRs exceeding a frequency of 1 in 1000 stayed unchanged under DPC sensitization.

Time point specified: patch test 2, 6 weeks after DPC sensitization. The treatment here: therapeutic diphenylcyclopropenone sensitization with weekly scalp DPC. Sequencing started from total RNA isolated from unfractionated whole blood. TCRdb processed the RACE reads anew with MiXCR; each CDR3 protein has one entry. The sample carries 35,000 to 50,000 distinct CDR3 sequences, more than 9% recorded once. The CDR3 covers 11 residues. Germline V lookup: CDR1 DFQATT, CDR2 SNEGSKA (reference sequence). V was pared by 0 bases and J by 2 bases, with 2 bases between. A word on this clonotype: What it binds is unknown.

The V and J genes are TRBV20-1 and TRBJ2-7, with D uncertain. The sample in question was whole blood, obtained in connection with sensitization to the hapten diphenylcyclopropenone (DPC). This sequence originates from a woman aged 25 to 45 with alopecia areata. Some clones in this sample may be carry-over from other donors' samples. CDR3 coding DNA: TGCAGTGCTAGAGACGCCTACGAGCAGTACTTC. Protein product: CSARDAYEQYF.